Below, 24 T cell receptor beta chains from the same sample are listed, as sequenced in a study of beta chain features in type 1 diabetes. Whole-study findings and limits: In every one of the four CD4+ subsets, TCRB CDR3s were moderately but significantly shorter in Type 1 diabetes patients.

Their target antigens are unknown. What was sequenced were expressed TCRB transcripts, since all of the isolated RNA had been reverse transcribed. Profiled with immunoSEQ multiplex PCR; TCRdb holds only in-frame clones, not every one. The table records about 280,000 clones, 15% of them present only once. Material for sequencing was naive CD4+ T cells from blood. The receptors originated from a man between 18 and 29 years old with type 1 diabetes.

This clone has a handful of counts. The V gene is TRBV18, the J gene TRBJ1-6; 8 bases map to TRBD1. CDR3 length equals 13 residues. CDR1 KGHSH and CDR2 LQKENI come from the germline V gene. Trimming at V came to 6 bases and at J to 8 bases, leaving 3 bases not matched to a gene. The CDR3 is CASSPDRDSPLHF. The DNA of the CDR3 is TGTGCCAGCTCGCCGGACAGGGATTCACCCCTCCACTTT. The variable domain in full, with the rest retrieved from reference TRBV18 and TRBJ1-6, is NAGVMQNPRHLVRRRGQEARLRCSPMKGHSHVYWYRQLPEEGLKFMVYLQKENIIDESGMPKERFSAEFPKEGPSILRIQQVVRGDSAAYFCASSPDRDSPLHFGNGTRLTVT.

This clone was seen more than once but under ten times. The chain joins TRBV21-1 to TRBJ2-1; TRBD2, the D gene given by the table, was not confirmed from the DNA. TRBV21-1 is an annotated pseudogene. The CDR3 consists of 15 residues. CDR3 nucleotides: TGTGCCAGCAGCAACCCGGAGAGGGAAATCAATGAGCAGTTCTTC. Translating it yields CASSNPEREINEQFF.

The rearrangement joins TRBV7-2 to TRBJ2-7, with D unclear. This CDR3 comprises 14 residues. CDR1 and CDR2 (germline): SGHTA, FQGNSA. V was pared by 7 bases and J by 2 bases, with 15 bases between. CDR3 loop: CASISRSSPYEQYF. In DNA, the CDR3 is TGTGCCAGCATATCCAGGTCCTCCCCCTACGAGCAGTACTTC.

This clone was counted between two and nine times. The rearrangement uses TRBV2 and TRBJ2-5, with D tentatively TRBD2 (5 bases). This CDR3 has 15 residues. Germline CDR1 is SNHLY and CDR2 is FYNNEI. The V end lost 4 bases, the J end lost 3 bases, and 15 bases lay between the germline ends. The CDR3 is CASSVRRVAEETQYF. The CDR3 bases are TGTGCCAGCAGTGTCCGGCGGGTAGCAGAAGAGACCCAGTACTTC.

The genes are TRBV18 and TRBJ1-1; TRBD1 might be the D (5 bases). This CDR3 is 14 amino acids long. Looked up from germline, CDR1 is KGHSH and CDR2 is LQKENI. Trimming shortened V by 6 bases and J by 6 bases, and 17 bases separated the two germline ends. CDR3 nucleotide sequence: TGTGCCAGCTCGGCGCTAGACAGCCTCTCTGAAGCTTTCTTT. Translating it yields CASSALDSLSEAFF.

CDR3 nucleotides: TGTGCCAGCAGTTACTCAATAGCGGATCTGTCCCTCACGCAGTATTTT. This gives the protein CASSYSIADLSLTQYF. V and J are TRBV6-5 and TRBJ2-3; possible D gene TRBD2, 6 bases. Germline CDR1 is MNHEY and CDR2 is SVGAGI. The CDR3 runs to 16 residues. V was pared by 0 bases and J by 9 bases, with 19 bases between.

There are a few counts of this clone. The chain combines TRBV5-1 with TRBJ2-5; the D gene is possibly TRBD2 (6 bases). V shed 4 bases and J shed 1 base, with 14 bases lying between them. This CDR3 is 15 amino acids long. The germline V gene encodes CDR1 SGHRS and CDR2 YFSETQ. The CDR3 sequence is CASSPPTGVQETQYF. CDR3 in DNA: TGCGCCAGCAGCCCACCGACGGGGGTCCAAGAGACCCAGTACTTC.

This clone was detected a few times. The chain combines TRBV30 with TRBJ2-2; 9 bases align to TRBD1. Germline V gene data show CDR1 as GTSNPN and CDR2 as SVGIG (reference sequence). Losses at the gene ends were 3 bases for V and 6 bases for J; bases not matched to a gene: 2. The CDR3 length is 13 residues. CDR3 sequence: CAWRTGGSGELFF. In DNA form, the CDR3 reads TGTGCCTGGAGGACAGGGGGGTCCGGGGAGCTGTTTTTT.

There are a few counts of this clone. The rearrangement uses TRBV9 and TRBJ2-1, with 8 bases that match TRBD2. After removal of 4 bases from V and 10 bases from J, the junction contained 10 bases not matched to a gene. Per germline, CDR1 SGDLS and CDR2 YYNGEE. CDR3 length: 14 amino acids. CDR3 sequence reads: CASSIRSGGGEQFF. The CDR3, as DNA: TGTGCCAGCAGCATTCGCTCCGGGGGGGGCGAGCAGTTCTTC.

The sample holds a few counts of this clone. The same CDR3 can be traced to other DNA sequences in this sample. The V and J genes are TRBV7-2 and TRBJ2-7; maybe TRBD1 (5 bases). The V gene lost 4 bases and the J gene lost 1 base, with 11 bases spanning the gap. This CDR3 contains 14 residues. Germline V lookup: CDR1 SGHTA, CDR2 FQGNSA. CDR3 in amino acids: CASSSTPGSYEQYF. For the CDR3, the DNA is TGTGCCAGCAGCTCTACCCCAGGGTCCTACGAGCAGTACTTC.

This clone showed up just a few times. The chain links TRBV9 to TRBJ1-2; D is ambiguous. CDR3 size: 14 residues. From germline, CDR1 is SGDLS and CDR2 YYNGEE. The V gene lost 3 bases and the J gene lost 4 bases, with 13 bases spanning the gap. The CDR3 loop reads CASSAASGSYGYTF. The CDR3 DNA follows: TGTGCCAGCAGCGCCGCTTCGGGGTCCTATGGCTACACCTTC.

This chain joins TRBV30 and TRBJ1-3; 7 nucleotides line up with TRBD1. The CDR3 runs 15 residues. The junction had 8 bases not matched to a gene; V was cut back by 2 bases and J by 4 bases. Germline assignment: CDR1 GTSNPN and CDR2 SVGIG (reference sequence). CDR3 protein: CAWSWTTGVGNTIYF. CDR3 nucleotide sequence: TGTGCCTGGAGTTGGACCACAGGGGTGGGAAACACCATATATTTT.

This clone was seen more than once but under ten times. V gene TRBV7-2 combines with J gene TRBJ1-3, with a tentative D call TRBD1 (6 bases). CDR1 and CDR2 (germline): SGHTA, FQGNSA. V was clipped by 1 base and J by 2 bases, with 9 bases between them. This CDR3 is built from 15 residues. Written as DNA, the CDR3 is TGTGCCAGCAGCTTAGACAGGGTAGCTGGAAACACCATATATTTT. The encoded protein is CASSLDRVAGNTIYF.

The CDR3 DNA is TGTGCCAGCAGTTTGACAGGGCTCAACCGGGCCCAGCATTTT. Translated: CASSLTGLNRAQHF. J is TRBJ1-5 and V is TRBV6-1; TRBD1 matches at 7 bases. The CDR3 consists of 14 residues. V shed 5 bases, J shed 11 bases, and the junction held 12 bases outside the gene matches. Germline CDR1 is MNHNS and CDR2 is SASEGT.

This chain connects TRBV19 to TRBJ1-5, with 9 bases identical to TRBD1. The CDR3 contains 16 residues. Per the germline V gene, CDR1 is LNHDA and CDR2 is SQIVND (reference sequence). V trimming: 2 bases; J trimming: 6 bases; junction bases outside the gene matches: 8. The CDR3 DNA follows: TGTGCCAGTAGTATAACTCCGGGACAGGGCGGTCAGCCCCAGCATTTT. Amino acid sequence: CASSITPGQGGQPQHF.

This clone came up a few times. The chain uses TRBV11-2 and TRBJ2-1; 8 bases map to TRBD2. The germline gives CDR1 SGHAT, CDR2 FQNNGV. The ends lost 5 bases at V and 4 bases at J; junction bases unmatched: 10. CDR3 length equals 16 residues. Here the CDR3 reads CASSPIAGWGYNEQFF. DNA of the CDR3: TGTGCCAGCAGCCCCATAGCGGGGTGGGGATACAATGAGCAGTTCTTC.

This clone occurred a few times. This chain joins TRBV27 and TRBJ1-2; 10 bases are shared with TRBD1. The CDR3 totals 15 residues. Germline CDR1 MNHEY, CDR2 SMNVEV (reference sequence). The junction had 6 bases not matched to a gene; V was cut back by 1 base and J by 7 bases. CDR3 sequence: CASSLLRQGAGGYTF. CDR3 nucleotide sequence: TGTGCCAGCAGTTTATTGCGACAGGGGGCCGGTGGCTACACCTTC.

This clone was seen more than once but under ten times. The chain employs TRBV9 and TRBJ2-1; TRBD2 matches 11 bases. Germline CDR1 and CDR2: SGDLS and YYNGEE. CDR3 length: 15 amino acids. With V trimmed by 3 bases and J by 9 bases, 8 bases remained unmatched. As DNA, the CDR3 is TGTGCCAGCAGCGCCTCTAGCGGGAGGCTAGGTGAGCAGTTCTTC. This encodes CASSASSGRLGEQFF.

CDR3 region: CASSPRRGPYNEQFF. In nucleotides, the CDR3 is TGTGCCAGCTCACCTAGGAGGGGCCCCTACAATGAGCAGTTCTTC. V is TRBV18 and J is TRBJ2-1, with a possible D match to TRBD2 (6 bases). The CDR3 totals 15 residues. Trimming took 3 bases from V and 2 from J, leaving 11 bases between them. Germline V gives CDR1 KGHSH, CDR2 LQKENI.

The V and J genes are TRBV4-2 and TRBJ2-1; possibly TRBD2 for D (7 bases). Trimming took off 0 bases at V and 7 bases at J, with 19 bases between the two ends. There are 17 residues in the CDR3. From germline, CDR1 is LGHNA and CDR2 YNFKEQ. The CDR3 region has the DNA TGTGCCAGCAGCCAAGAAGGGGGGGCCTATCCAAGAAATGAGCAGTTCTTC. It yields the protein CASSQEGGAYPRNEQFF.

The chain is built from TRBV18 and TRBJ2-6; the D gene is possibly TRBD2 (5 bases). This CDR3 spans 16 amino acids. Germline CDR1 KGHSH, CDR2 LQKENI. V was trimmed by 4 bases and J by 0 bases, leaving 10 bases between them. CDR3 sequence reads: CASSRTTSSGANVLTF. The CDR3 DNA follows: TGTGCCAGCTCACGGACCACTAGCTCTGGGGCCAACGTCCTGACTTTC. Full variable domain (missing parts from reference TRBV18 and TRBJ2-6): NAGVMQNPRHLVRRRGQEARLRCSPMKGHSHVYWYRQLPEEGLKFMVYLQKENIIDESGMPKERFSAEFPKEGPSILRIQQVVRGDSAAYFCASSRTTSSGANVLTFGAGSRLTVL.

The chain recombines TRBV19 with TRBJ2-7, with D perhaps matching TRBD2 (6 bases). The CDR3 runs to 12 residues. Germline V gene sequence: CDR1 LNHDA, CDR2 SQIVND (reference sequence). V was shortened by 3 bases and J by 4 bases, with 7 bases between the two germline ends. The CDR3 DNA sequence: TGTGCCAGTAGTATGAGCGGGTACGAGCAGTACTTC. It is translated as CASSMSGYEQYF.

V is TRBV4-1 and J is TRBJ1-1; 7 bases line up with TRBD1. Germline V gene data show CDR1 as MGHRA and CDR2 as YSYEKL. The V gene end was trimmed by 6 bases and the J gene end by 4 bases; junction bases not matched to a gene: 5. CDR3 length: 13 amino acids. CDR3 in DNA: TGCGCCAGCAGAAACAGGGGTTTCACTGAAGCTTTCTTT. It codes for CASRNRGFTEAFF.

This chain links TRBV5-1 with TRBJ1-6; TRBD1 might be the D (6 bases). V was shortened by 1 base and J by 7 bases, with 15 bases between the two germline ends. CDR3 length: 16 residues. Germline V gene sequence: CDR1 SGHRS, CDR2 YFSETQ. CDR3 bases: TGCGCCAGCAGCTTGCTAACCCAGGGGATCAATTCACCCCTCCACTTT. It encodes CASSLLTQGINSPLHF. Using reference TRBV5-1 and TRBJ1-6 for the parts outside the CDR3, the full variable domain is KAGVTQTPRYLIKTRGQQVTLSCSPISGHRSVSWYQQTPGQGLQFLFEYFSETQRNKGNFPGRFSGRQFSNSRSEMNVSTLELGDSALYLCASSLLTQGINSPLHFGNGTRLTVT.